This T cell receptor beta chain was found in a study of T cell responses to AZD1222 COVID-19 vaccine. It was second doses at about 4 or about 12 weeks that were pooled. CDR1 is SGHDN and CDR2 is FVKESK in the germline V gene. Trimming shortened V by 0 bases and J by 0 bases, and 11 bases separated the two germline ends. This CDR3 region has 16 residues. The assay was immunoSEQ multiplex PCR, and TCRdb's table has in-frame clones only and misses some. The sample contains more than 70,000 clones, more than 85% of which appear only once. This rearrangement joins TRBV14 to TRBJ2-5; D is ambiguous. The TCR originated in an adult who received the AZD1222 COVID-19 vaccine. The material was peripheral blood, obtained 28 days after the second AZD1222 dose. The CDR3 protein is CASSQEGRAYQETQYF. CDR3 in DNA: TGTGCCAGCAGCCAAGAAGGGCGCGCGTACCAAGAGACCCAGTACTTC.